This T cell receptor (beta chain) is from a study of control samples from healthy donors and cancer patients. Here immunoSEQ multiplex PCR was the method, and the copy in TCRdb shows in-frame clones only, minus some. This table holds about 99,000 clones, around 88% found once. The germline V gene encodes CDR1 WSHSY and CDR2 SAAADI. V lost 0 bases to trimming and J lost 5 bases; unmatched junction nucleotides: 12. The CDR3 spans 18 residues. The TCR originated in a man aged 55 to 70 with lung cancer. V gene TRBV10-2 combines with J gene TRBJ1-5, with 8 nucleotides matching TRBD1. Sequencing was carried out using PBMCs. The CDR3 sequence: CASSESIEVQGVHQPQHF. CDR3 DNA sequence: TGCGCCAGCAGTGAGTCGATTGAAGTACAGGGGGTTCATCAGCCCCAGCATTTT.